These T cell receptor beta chains were read from a single sample in a study of PD-1 blockade in classical Hodgkin lymphoma. The data were produced by immunoSEQ multiplex PCR, yet TCRdb's version contains in-frame clones alone and is incomplete. The sample lists fewer than 50,000 clones; around 86% were seen once. The sequenced sample was peripheral blood mononuclear cells (PBMCs), obtained before the second cycle of nivolumab. The receptors come from a human donor with classical Hodgkin lymphoma. The CDR3 runs from the conserved cysteine through the conserved F or W. D genes are given only for firm matches. Not all rows give a size; the values are once, few, many and, for expanded clones, a class.

abundance | j_gene | d_gene | v_gene | CDR3aa | CDR3nt
- | TRBJ1-1 | - | TRBV19 | CASSIVGGSVNTEAFF | TGTGCCAGTAGTATAGTAGGAGGGTCTGTGAACACTGAAGCTTTCTTT
- | TRBJ2-5 | TRBD1 | TRBV6-1 | CASSESRGRGETQYF | TGTGCCAGCAGTGAAAGCAGGGGGCGCGGAGAGACCCAGTACTTC
- | TRBJ1-2 | TRBD1 | TRBV6-6 | CASSRPGQGQNYGYTF | TGTGCCAGCAGTCGACCGGGACAGGGGCAGAACTATGGCTACACCTTC
few | TRBJ2-2 | TRBD2 | TRBV5-1 | CASSPRTSGAGELFF | TGCGCCAGCAGCCCTCGGACTAGCGGGGCCGGGGAGCTGTTTTTT
- | TRBJ2-2 | - | TRBV6-5 | CASSYSTGNTGELFF | TGTGCCAGCAGTTACTCGACCGGGAATACCGGGGAGCTGTTTTTT
few | TRBJ2-5 | - | TRBV5-5 | CASSQDYQLGTQYF | TGTGCCAGCAGCCAGGACTACCAACTCGGGACCCAGTACTTC
- | TRBJ1-2 | - | TRBV6-5 | CASRKGGGYTF | TGTGCCAGCAGGAAGGGGGGAGGCTACACCTTC
- | TRBJ2-7 | TRBD2 | TRBV5-1 | CASSLALAGHEQYF | TGCGCCAGCAGCTTGGCACTAGCGGGACACGAGCAGTACTTC
few | TRBJ2-7 | TRBD1 | TRBV18 | CASSPPRQGTYEQYF | TGTGCCAGCTCACCACCGCGACAGGGGACCTACGAGCAGTACTTC
few | TRBJ2-5 | TRBD1 | TRBV29-1 | CSVEPLTGDRETQYF | TGCAGCGTTGAGCCACTGACAGGGGATAGGGAGACCCAGTACTTC
- | TRBJ2-2 | TRBD2 | TRBV7-2 | CASSLVGSGRNTGELFF | TGTGCCAGCAGCTTAGTCGGTAGCGGGAGGAACACCGGGGAGCTGTTTTTT
few | TRBJ2-3 | - | TRBV9 | CASSAGGAMQYF | TGTGCCAGCAGCGCAGGAGGTGCAATGCAGTATTTT
- | TRBJ2-7 | - | TRBV13 | CATGVYSYEQYF | TGTGCCACCGGGGTTTATAGCTACGAGCAGTACTTC
- | TRBJ2-5 | - | TRBV4-1 | CASSQDPGAWETQYF | TGCGCCAGCAGCCAAGACCCAGGGGCGTGGGAGACCCAGTACTTC
- | TRBJ1-1 | TRBD1 | TRBV11-2 | CASSLGDRVNTEAFF | TGTGCCAGCAGCTTAGGGGACAGGGTGAACACTGAAGCTTTCTTT
- | TRBJ2-7 | - | TRBV19 | CASSIVEGAYYEQYF | TGTGCCAGTAGTATAGTGGAGGGAGCTTACTACGAGCAGTACTTC
- | TRBJ2-7 | - | TRBV14 | CASSQITGLLNEQYF | TGTGCCAGCAGCCAAATCACGGGGCTCCTGAACGAGCAGTACTTC
- | TRBJ2-7 | TRBD1 | TRBV5-1 | CASSILGTGSYEQYF | TGCGCCAGCAGCATCCTTGGGACAGGATCCTACGAGCAGTACTTC
- | TRBJ1-2 | - | TRBV6-5 | CASRTGANGYTF | TGTGCCAGCAGGACCGGGGCGAATGGCTACACCTTC
- | TRBJ1-4 | - | TRBV19 | CASSALKDSRANEKLFF | TGTGCCAGTAGTGCGCTAAAGGACAGTCGGGCGAATGAAAAACTGTTTTTT
- | TRBJ2-3 | - | TRBV5-8 | CASSGASGGTDTQYF | TGTGCCAGCAGCGGGGCCTCCGGGGGTACAGATACGCAGTATTTT
- | TRBJ1-5 | - | TRBV19 | CASSIFASGPQHF | TGTGCCAGTAGTATATTCGCAAGTGGGCCCCAGCATTTT
- | TRBJ2-1 | - | TRBV10-3 | CAIGWAGISYNEQFF | TGTGCCATCGGGTGGGCTGGAATCTCCTACAATGAGCAGTTCTTC
- | TRBJ2-1 | TRBD2 | TRBV25-1 | CASSPTAPGLGSHNEQFF | TGTGCCAGCAGCCCCACCGCCCCGGGACTAGGATCCCACAATGAGCAGTTCTTC
- | TRBJ1-6 | - | TRBV7-8 | CASSLDRRSYNSPLHF | TGTGCCAGCAGCTTAGACAGACGCTCCTATAATTCACCCCTCCACTTT
- | TRBJ1-1 | - | TRBV11-3 | CASSLKVSRENTEAFF | TGTGCCAGCAGCTTAAAGGTTTCAAGGGAGAACACTGAAGCTTTCTTT
- | TRBJ2-7 | TRBD1 | TRBV29-1 | CSVGETGTYEQYF | TGCAGCGTTGGGGAGACAGGGACCTACGAGCAGTACTTC
- | TRBJ2-3 | - | TRBV2 | CASSVRQNTDTQYF | TGTGCCAGCAGTGTTCGACAAAACACAGATACGCAGTATTTT
- | TRBJ2-4 | TRBD2 | TRBV2 | CASSGGRVYIQYF | TGTGCCAGCAGCGGCGGGAGGGTGTACATTCAGTACTTC
- | TRBJ1-4 | TRBD1 | TRBV11-2 | CASSRQQGAREKLFF | TGTGCCAGCAGCCGACAACAGGGGGCGCGAGAAAAACTGTTTTTT
- | TRBJ2-5 | - | TRBV5-1 | CASSWLGGTQETQYF | TGCGCCAGCAGCTGGTTGGGTGGGACCCAAGAGACCCAGTACTTC
- | TRBJ2-2 | TRBD1 | TRBV11-2 | CASSPRTGRTGELFF | TGTGCCAGCAGCCCTCGGACAGGGCGCACCGGGGAGCTGTTTTTT
- | TRBJ2-2 | - | TRBV5-4 | CASSLEGRGTGELFF | TGTGCCAGCAGCTTGGAGGGACGAGGCACCGGGGAGCTGTTTTTT
- | TRBJ2-7 | - | TRBV10-3 | CAISGSRADPF | TGTGCCATCAGTGGGTCACGGGCCGACCCCTTC
- | TRBJ1-2 | TRBD1 | TRBV29-1 | CSVRDYRGQDNNYGYTF | TGCAGCGTGAGGGATTATAGGGGACAGGATAACAACTATGGCTACACCTTC
few | TRBJ2-3 | - | TRBV7-2 | CASSFSPSTDTQYF | TGTGCCAGCAGCTTTAGTCCTAGCACAGATACGCAGTATTTT
- | TRBJ1-4 | TRBD1 | TRBV29-1 | CSVALVTGPYEKLFF | TGCAGCGTTGCACTAGTGACAGGGCCCTATGAAAAACTGTTTTTT
- | TRBJ2-2 | TRBD1 | TRBV7-6 | CASSLRGGQGQTGELFF | TGTGCCAGCAGCTTGAGAGGGGGACAGGGGCAGACCGGGGAGCTGTTTTTT
- | TRBJ2-6 | - | TRBV28 | CASSLIGSGANVLTF | TGTGCCAGCAGTTTAATCGGCTCTGGGGCCAACGTCCTGACTTTC
- | TRBJ1-4 | - | TRBV4-3 | CASSQDISEEKLFF | TGCGCCAGCAGCCAGGACATAAGCGAGGAAAAACTGTTTTTT